This TCR beta chain came from a study of T-cell memory formation after mild COVID-19. Study-level background: Clusters of TCRs were largely donor specific. Regarding the study as a whole: A second wave of clones peaked on day 37, and their SARS-CoV-2 specificity went unconfirmed. Memory from before infection featured some responding clones, which suggests cross-reactive memory joined.

In its sample, this clonotype was seen a few times. Its specificity is not known. Libraries for TCRalpha and TCRbeta carried sample barcodes and unique molecular identifiers via 5'RACE. TCRdb re-derived calls from the 5' RACE reads in MiXCR, one entry per CDR3 protein. The sample lists 530,000 or so distinct CDR3 sequences, 17% seen once, with roughly 7.8% in the top ten. The CDR3 loop spans 15 amino acids. The ends were cut back, 1 base at V and 2 bases at J, with 8 bases in the middle. The V and J genes are TRBV12-3 or TRBV12-4 and TRBJ1-4; D gene uncertain. Sequencing was carried out using PBMCs or a T cell subset sorted from them (not recorded which). The TCR originated in an adult woman who had mild COVID-19 (a few samples of this study predate the infection). Cell type and time point are not known. CDR3: CASSLGGSTNEKLFF. The DNA for the CDR3 is TGTGCCAGCAGTTTAGGCGGGAGCACTAATGAAAAACTGTTTTTT.